One sample yielded the 25 T cell receptor beta chains listed below, sequenced in a study of response to subunit inactivated influenza vaccine (dated by TCRdb to between 2018 and 2020). The library came from RT-PCR. The listed sequencing device is Illumina HiSeq 2500. TCRdb handled the public reads itself, with Q25 trimming in fastp and clone calling in MiXCR, and kept productive beta chains. Here each entry gathers all rows of one CDR3 protein and keeps the most common genes and DNA. The sample table holds around 580,000 distinct CDR3 sequences, of which roughly 15% were seen once. The ten most abundant clones make up around 10% of the sample. The sequences come from PBMCs from blood, collected approximately 13 days after vaccination. The receptors derive from a man between 50 and 59 years old who received an inactivated influenza vaccine. Donor details come from another sample of the same person, matched by shared clones.

J is TRBJ2-3 and V is TRBV6-2 or TRBV6-3; tentative D call: TRBD1 (5 bases). Trimming left V 2 bases short and J 6 bases short, with 18 bases between. Germline loops: CDR1 MNHEY, CDR2 SVGEGT. CDR3 length: 16 residues. For the CDR3, the DNA is TGTGCCAGCAGTTACCCGGACAACCTCCAAGGGGATACGCAGTATTTT. It translates to CASSYPDNLQGDTQYF.

V usage is TRBV5-6 and J usage is TRBJ2-6; D is unresolved. CDR1 and CDR2 from the germline V gene are SGHDT and YYEEEE. V was pared by 3 bases and J by 0 bases, with 4 bases between. The CDR3 has 14 amino acids. CDR3 coding DNA: TGTGCCAGCAGCTGGCGCTCTGGGGCCAACGTCCTGACTTTC. It encodes CASSWRSGANVLTF.

This clonotype occurred a few times. Written as DNA, the CDR3 is TGTGCCAGCAGCGTTGATATCGGAGAGACCCAGTACTTC. Translated, it gives CASSVDIGETQYF. J is TRBJ2-5 and V is TRBV9; D is uncertain. V lost 2 bases, J lost 4 bases, and 9 bases lay in between. Germline lookup yields CDR1 SGDLS and CDR2 YYNGEE. CDR3 size: 13 residues.

This clonotype occurred a few times. Germline is not matched at one junction end, which may reflect a read error. The rearrangement uses TRBV12-3 or TRBV12-4 and TRBJ2-3; TRBD2 aligns across 7 bases. The CDR3 covers 14 residues. CDR3 DNA: TGTCCCAGCAGTTTAGGCGGGGGACCAGATACGCAGTATTTT. It encodes CPSSLGGGPDTQYF.

This rearrangement joins TRBV6-1 to TRBJ2-7, with 11 bases that match TRBD2. The CDR3 has 15 amino acids. Germline trimming cut 8 bases from V and 6 bases from J; bases unmatched to any gene: 12. Germline values: CDR1 MNHNS, CDR2 SASEGT. The DNA of the CDR3 is TGTGCCAGCGGGCTAGCGGGGGGCGAGGTCTCCGAGCAGTACTTC. It encodes CASGLAGGEVSEQYF.

The rearrangement joins TRBV20-1 to TRBJ2-7; 8 bases align to TRBD1. In germline, CDR1 is DFQATT, CDR2 SNEGSKA (reference sequence). Trimming at V came to 0 bases and at J to 2 bases, leaving 12 bases not matched to a gene. This CDR3 has 17 amino acids. CDR3 sequence: CSARDTSRQGPAYEQYF. The CDR3 nucleotides are TGCAGTGCTAGAGACACATCCAGACAGGGGCCGGCCTACGAGCAGTACTTC.

V gene TRBV11-2 combines with J gene TRBJ2-1, with TRBD2 matching over 9 bases. This CDR3 is 17 amino acids long. Germline V CDR1 and CDR2: SGHAT, FQNNGV. The V and J ends lost 5 bases and 7 bases, in that order; junction bases with no gene match: 15. CDR3 DNA sequence: TGTGCCAGCAGCACCCCCCTGGGCGGGAGGGTCAGGAATGAGCAGTTCTTC. It codes for CASSTPLGGRVRNEQFF.

The chain employs TRBV14 and TRBJ2-7; 10 positions match TRBD2. The CDR3 is 14 residues long. In germline, CDR1 is SGHDN, CDR2 FVKESK. V trimming: 7 bases; J trimming: 3 bases; junction bases outside the gene matches: 6. CDR3 bases: TGTGCCAGCACCCCAGCTAGCGGGAGCTACGAGCAGTACTTC. It encodes CASTPASGSYEQYF.

The rearrangement links TRBV28 to TRBJ2-7; tentatively, D is TRBD1 (5 bases). Per the germline V gene, CDR1 is MDHEN and CDR2 is SYDVKM. CDR3 length equals 14 residues. Trimming cost V 6 bases and J 2 bases, with 14 bases left between them. The CDR3 coding sequence is TGTGCCAGCAGACGAGACAGTGCCGCCTACGAGCAGTACTTC. Amino acids: CASRRDSAAYEQYF.

This clonotype was found a few times. The rearrangement joins TRBV20-1 to TRBJ2-7, with 12 nucleotides matching TRBD2. Trimming at V came to 5 bases and at J to 3 bases, leaving 2 bases not matched to a gene. CDR3 length: 13 amino acids. Germline assignment: CDR1 DFQATT and CDR2 SNEGSKA (reference sequence). DNA for the CDR3: TGCAGTGCTTCGGGACTAGCGGGCTACGAGCAGTACTTC. This translates into CSASGLAGYEQYF.

This clonotype appeared a few times. The V and J genes are TRBV7-8 and TRBJ2-1; 7 bases are a match to TRBD2. The J segment lost 4 bases and the V segment lost 2 bases, leaving 5 bases of the junction unmatched. The CDR3 consists of 15 residues. Germline V gene data show CDR1 as SGHVS and CDR2 as FQNEAQ. The CDR3, as DNA: TGTGCCAGCAGCTTAACGGGAGGTCAATACAATGAGCAGTTCTTC. Translation: CASSLTGGQYNEQFF.

This clonotype has a handful of counts. The CDR3 bases are TGCAGTGCTCGGACTAGCCTAATGGGGACCCAGTACTTC. This codes for CSARTSLMGTQYF. The genes are TRBV20-1 and TRBJ2-5; 8 bases map to TRBD2. Germline assignment: CDR1 DFQATT and CDR2 SNEGSKA (reference sequence). The CDR3 has 13 amino acids. The V gene end was trimmed by 5 bases and the J gene end by 7 bases; junction bases not matched to a gene: 9.

This clonotype was seen more than once but under ten times. The chain employs TRBV4-3 and TRBJ2-7; 8 bases align to TRBD2. CDR3 length: 12 amino acids. Germline values: CDR1 LGHNA, CDR2 YSLEER. J gave up 8 bases and V 3 bases, and 3 bases lay outside the gene matches. CDR3 coding DNA: TGCGCCAGCAGCCAGGGTAGCGGGAAGCAGTACTTC. Translation gives CASSQGSGKQYF.

The rearrangement uses TRBV20-1 and TRBJ2-2; maybe TRBD2 (5 bases). Trimming took 3 bases from V and 6 from J, leaving 14 bases between them. The germline gives CDR1 DFQATT, CDR2 SNEGSKA (reference sequence). The length of the CDR3 is 14 residues. The CDR3 bases are TGCAGTGCTAGGGGGAGTAGTGGGTCCGGGGAGCTGTTTTTT. Amino acid sequence: CSARGSSGSGELFF.

The CDR3: CASSSKIGSRGAFF. The CDR3 DNA reads TGTGCCAGCAGTTCCAAAATTGGGTCTAGGGGAGCTTTCTTT. This chain uses TRBV28 with TRBJ1-1; D might be TRBD1 (5 bases). CDR3 size: 14 residues. Germline V gene lookup returns CDR1 MDHEN and CDR2 SYDVKM. V gave up 4 bases and J gave up 10 bases, with 19 bases separating them. Drawing the rest from reference TRBV28 and TRBJ1-1, the complete variable domain is DVKVTQSSRYLVKRTGEKVFLECVQDMDHENMFWYRQDPGLGLRLIYFSYDVKMKEKGDIPEGYSVSREKKERFSLILESASTNQTSMYLCASSSKIGSRGAFFGQGTRLTVV.

The chain has TRBV6-2 or TRBV6-3 and TRBJ1-6; D unresolved. CDR3 length: 12 residues. Germline CDR1 reads MNHEY; CDR2 reads SVGEGT. Trimming took off 5 bases at V and 14 bases at J, with 13 bases between the two ends. Written as DNA, the CDR3 is TGTGCCAGCAGTGGCCGGTTCGGAGCCCTCCACTTT. This gives the protein CASSGRFGALHF.

This chain joins TRBV5-5 and TRBJ1-4; unclear D gene. V was trimmed by 4 bases and J by 3 bases, leaving 16 bases between them. The CDR3 consists of 16 residues. Germline V gene data show CDR1 as SGHKS and CDR2 as YYEKEE (reference sequence). CDR3 bases: TGTGCCAGCAGCCTGCCGGCGTCAGCTGCTAATGAAAAACTGTTTTTT. It translates to CASSLPASAANEKLFF.

In its sample, this clonotype was seen many times. The chain has TRBV29-1 and TRBJ2-7; 12 positions match TRBD1. CDR1 SQVTM and CDR2 ANQGSEA come from the germline V gene. The CDR3 sequence is 14 residues long. V lost 7 bases and J lost 2; bases outside the gene matches: 6. The CDR3 loop reads CSAVGDRGPYEQYF. The CDR3, as DNA: TGCAGCGCCGTGGGGGACAGGGGGCCCTACGAGCAGTACTTC.

The chain uses TRBV6-1 and TRBJ2-3; 8 bases agree with TRBD1. Trimming at V came to 10 bases and at J to 2 bases, leaving 8 bases not matched to a gene. This CDR3 is 14 amino acids long. Germline V gene sequence: CDR1 MNHNS, CDR2 SASEGT. The CDR3 loop is CATVTGESTDTQYF. The CDR3 DNA sequence: TGTGCCACGGTGACAGGGGAGTCCACAGATACGCAGTATTTT.

Only a few counts were recorded for this clonotype. The V and J genes are TRBV11-2 and TRBJ2-3; D perhaps matches TRBD1 (6 bases). The CDR3 has 13 residues. Germline-derived CDR1 and CDR2 are SGHAT and FQNNGV. V was pared by 1 base and J by 7 bases, with 9 bases between. This chain's CDR3 is CASSLGGPNTQYF. Written as DNA, the CDR3 is TGTGCCAGCAGCTTAGGGGGGCCGAATACGCAGTATTTT. The full variable domain, with the rest looked up from reference TRBV11-2 and TRBJ2-3, is EAGVAQSPRYKIIEKRQSVAFWCNPISGHATLYWYQQILGQGPKLLIQFQNNGVVDDSQLPKDRFSAERLKGVDSTLKIQPAKLEDSAVYLCASSLGGPNTQYFGPGTRLTVL.

This clonotype was counted at least ten times. Here the CDR3 reads CASSVTGTGVRETQYF. CDR3 in DNA: TGTGCCAGCAGCGTAACCGGGACAGGGGTTAGGGAGACCCAGTACTTC. This chain uses TRBV7-2 with TRBJ2-5; TRBD1 agrees at 10 bases. The CDR3 covers 16 residues. From germline, CDR1 is SGHTA and CDR2 FQGNSA. V dropped 5 bases and J dropped 5; count of bases not matched to a gene: 11.

The chain uses TRBV20-1 and TRBJ2-1, with D possibly TRBD2 on 5 matching bases. Trimming cost V 3 bases and J 6 bases, with 15 bases left between them. CDR1 is DFQATT, CDR2 SNEGSKA, per germline (reference sequence). This CDR3 spans 14 amino acids. This CDR3 reads CSARFGELRNEQFF. CDR3 nucleotides: TGCAGTGCTAGGTTCGGGGAGCTTCGCAATGAGCAGTTCTTC.

V is TRBV5-1 and J is TRBJ2-2, with 11 bases fitting TRBD1. The CDR3 contains 17 residues. Germline V gives CDR1 SGHRS, CDR2 YFSETQ. Trimming at V came to 3 bases and at J to 6 bases, leaving 10 bases not matched to a gene. This CDR3 reads CASSYMVGQGESGELFF. As DNA, the CDR3 is TGCGCCAGCAGCTACATGGTGGGACAGGGGGAATCCGGGGAGCTGTTTTTT.

This clonotype occurred a few times. The chain links TRBV11-2 to TRBJ1-4; 7 nucleotides align to TRBD1. The trim removed 5 bases at V and 0 bases at J, leaving 12 bases unmatched. Germline lookup yields CDR1 SGHAT and CDR2 FQNNGV. The CDR3 loop spans 18 amino acids. In DNA form, the CDR3 reads TGTGCCAGCAGCGTGACAGGGATCAAAACAACAACTAATGAAAAACTGTTTTTT. Protein: CASSVTGIKTTTNEKLFF.

CDR3 nucleotide sequence: TGCAGTGCTAGTAGTCAACAAGAGACCCAGTACTTC. It encodes CSASSQQETQYF. V is TRBV20-1 and J is TRBJ2-5; D unclear. Germline V gives CDR1 DFQATT, CDR2 SNEGSKA (reference sequence). The ends were cut back, 3 bases at V and 2 bases at J, with 7 bases in the middle. The CDR3 contains 12 residues.